The 31 T cell receptor beta chains below come from one sample, sequenced in a study of T cell repertoires in cytomegalovirus infection. TCRdb re-derived calls from the reads in MiXCR, one entry per CDR3 protein. The sample holds hundreds of thousands of distinct CDR3 sequences, 18% seen once. The sequenced sample consisted of PBMCs. The receptors were gathered from a human donor in good health (CMV status not recorded). Some clones in this sample may be carry-over from other donors' samples.

CDR3 residues: CASSARESGNTIYF. The CDR3 DNA reads as TGCGCCAGCAGTGCTAGGGAGTCTGGAAACACCATATATTTT. The chain couples TRBV10-2 to TRBJ1-3; D gene unclear. Trimming pared 4 bases from V and 1 base from J, leaving 8 bases between. This CDR3 spans 14 amino acids. Looked up from germline, CDR1 is WSHSY and CDR2 is SAAADI.

This chain links TRBV5-1 with TRBJ1-1, with D unclear. The CDR3 loop spans 15 amino acids. CDR1 SGHRS and CDR2 YFSETQ come from the germline V gene. Trimming took off 2 bases at V and 3 bases at J, with 14 bases between the two ends. This CDR3 reads CASSLRTRVDTEAFF. The CDR3 nucleotides read TGCGCCAGCAGCTTAAGAACTAGGGTAGACACTGAAGCTTTCTTT.

There are many counts of this clonotype. The genes are TRBV19 and TRBJ2-7, with D possibly TRBD2 on 5 matching bases. V was pared by 6 bases and J by 3 bases, with 15 bases between. The CDR3 consists of 14 residues. CDR1 and CDR2 (germline): LNHDA, SQIVND (reference sequence). The CDR3 is CASSSSDINYEQYF. In nucleotides, the CDR3 is TGTGCCAGTAGCAGTAGCGACATAAACTACGAGCAGTACTTC. Full variable domain (rest looked up from reference TRBV19 and TRBJ2-7): DGGITQSPKYLFRKEGQNVTLSCEQNLNHDAMYWYRQDPGQGLRLIYYSQIVNDFQKGDIAEGYSVSREKKESFPLTVTSAQKNPTAFYLCASSSSDINYEQYFGPGTRLTVT.

The chain has TRBV4-2 and TRBJ1-5; no clear D gene. This CDR3 comprises 18 residues. V dropped 0 bases and J dropped 1 base, with 16 bases sitting between them. CDR1 LGHNA and CDR2 YNFKEQ come from the germline V gene. The CDR3 DNA is TGTGCCAGCAGCCAAGAACCTCGGGGAAGCGACAGCAATCAGCCCCAGCATTTT. This encodes CASSQEPRGSDSNQPQHF.

This clonotype was counted a few times. The chain employs TRBV6-6 and TRBJ1-1; TRBD1 matches 9 bases. The CDR3 extends over 17 amino acids. Germline V gene sequence: CDR1 MNHNY, CDR2 SVGAGI (reference sequence). Trimming at V came to 7 bases and at J to 5 bases, leaving 17 bases not matched to a gene. The CDR3 reads CASNLPIWDRVGTEAFF. The CDR3 DNA reads as TGTGCCAGCAACCTCCCCATCTGGGACAGGGTCGGGACTGAAGCTTTCTTT.

This clonotype came up many times. V gene TRBV4-1 combines with J gene TRBJ2-7; 7 bases map to TRBD1. This CDR3 has 14 amino acids. Losses at the gene ends were 1 base for V and 3 bases for J; bases not matched to a gene: 3. Per the germline V gene, CDR1 is MGHRA and CDR2 is YSYEKL. Written as DNA, the CDR3 is TGCGCCAGCAGCCAAGCAGGGGGAAACTACGAGCAGTACTTC. The encoded protein is CASSQAGGNYEQYF.

V gene TRBV7-9 combines with J gene TRBJ1-6; a weak D match, TRBD1 (6 bases). Trimming removed 4 bases from V and 7 bases from J, with 14 bases in between. Germline CDR1 and CDR2: SEHNR and FQNEAQ (reference sequence). The CDR3 totals 15 residues. The CDR3 protein is CASSSVAGANSPLHF. The CDR3 DNA reads TGTGCCAGCAGCTCCGTAGCAGGGGCAAATTCACCCCTCCACTTT.

This clonotype showed up just a few times. The chain employs TRBV7-8 and TRBJ1-2, with TRBD1 as a possible D gene (5 bases). The CDR3 sequence is 14 residues long. Trimming shortened V by 1 base and J by 5 bases, and 11 bases separated the two germline ends. From germline, CDR1 is SGHVS and CDR2 FQNEAQ. CDR3 in amino acids: CASSLGQLLYGYTF. The CDR3 DNA is TGTGCCAGCAGCTTAGGACAGCTGTTATATGGCTACACCTTC. Looking up the rest from reference TRBV7-8 and TRBJ1-2 gives the full variable domain: GAGVSQSPRYKVAKRGQDVALRCDPISGHVSLFWYQQALGQGPEFLTYFQNEAQLDKSGLPSDRFFAERPEGSVSTLKIQRTQQEDSAVYLCASSLGQLLYGYTFGSGTRLTVV.

This clonotype has only a few counts. V usage is TRBV6-6 and J usage is TRBJ1-4; D is perhaps TRBD1 (6 bases). The CDR3 loop spans 12 amino acids. Germline V gene sequence: CDR1 MNHNY, CDR2 SVGAGI (reference sequence). Trimming took off 4 bases at V and 7 bases at J, with 7 bases between the two ends. CDR3 sequence reads: CASSSGAEKLFF. In DNA, the CDR3 is TGTGCCAGCAGTTCGGGGGCTGAAAAACTGTTTTTT.

DNA of the CDR3: TGTGCCATCAGTGAACTGCAGGGGCCCTACGAGCAGTACTTC. Its protein product is CAISELQGPYEQYF. The gene calls are TRBV10-3 and TRBJ2-7, with D maybe TRBD1 (6 bases). Germline CDR1 reads ENHRY; CDR2 reads SYGVKD. The ends were cut back, 3 bases at V and 2 bases at J, with 11 bases in the middle. There are 14 residues in the CDR3.

At least ten counts were recorded for this clonotype. V gene TRBV7-6 combines with J gene TRBJ2-5; D unresolved. This CDR3 spans 13 amino acids. CDR1 SGHVS and CDR2 FNYEAQ come from the germline V gene. V lost 3 bases to trimming and J lost 2 bases, with 7 bases between them. The DNA of the CDR3 is TGTGCCAGCAGCTTTCGGATACAAGAGACCCAGTACTTC. Translation gives CASSFRIQETQYF.

This clonotype was seen ten or more times. The V call is TRBV18, the J call TRBJ2-7, with D possibly being TRBD1 (5 bases). V lost 2 bases to trimming and J lost 3 bases, with 17 bases between them. CDR1 and CDR2 from the germline V gene are KGHSH and LQKENI. This CDR3 contains 16 residues. In nucleotides, the CDR3 is TGTGCCAGCTCACCATACGGGCAGGGAATAATCTACGAGCAGTACTTC. Protein sequence: CASSPYGQGIIYEQYF. Complete variable domain (other parts from reference TRBV18 and TRBJ2-7): NAGVMQNPRHLVRRRGQEARLRCSPMKGHSHVYWYRQLPEEGLKFMVYLQKENIIDESGMPKERFSAEFPKEGPSILRIQQVVRGDSAAYFCASSPYGQGIIYEQYFGPGTRLTVT.

Note on this clonotype: A much bigger clone sits one base away, suggesting this may be a read error. The chain employs TRBV12-3 or TRBV12-4 and TRBJ2-1; D possibly corresponds to TRBD1 (6 bases). CDR3 size: 14 residues. Trimming left V 6 bases short and J 7 bases short, with 16 bases between. The CDR3 is CASSAGVVWNEQFF. The CDR3 coding sequence is TGTGCCAGCAGCGCAGGGGTAGTCTGGAATGAGCAGTTCTTC.

V is TRBV5-4 and J is TRBJ2-5; D is perhaps TRBD1 (6 bases). The CDR3 is made up of 15 amino acids. Germline V gives CDR1 SGHNT, CDR2 YYREEE (reference sequence). Trimming removed 0 bases at V and 3 bases at J, with 12 bases between. CDR3 DNA sequence: TGTGCCAGCAGCTTGGAGGACAGCCCAAAAGAGACCCAGTACTTC. Translated: CASSLEDSPKETQYF. Full variable domain (remainder filled in from reference TRBV5-4 and TRBJ2-5): ETGVTQSPTHLIKTRGQQVTLRCSSQSGHNTVSWYQQALGQGPQFIFQYYREEENGRGNFPPRFSGLQFPNYSSELNVNALELDDSALYLCASSLEDSPKETQYFGPGTRLLVL.

In the case of this clonotype: With a much larger clone just one base away, this may be a read error. V and J are TRBV7-2 and TRBJ2-3; D unresolved. Trimming removed 8 bases from V and 6 bases from J, with 15 bases in between. Germline CDR1 and CDR2: SGHTA and FQGNSA. The CDR3 extends over 13 amino acids. For the CDR3, the DNA is TGTGCCAGCCGCGAAATGGCCACGGATACGCAGTATTTT. Translated, it gives CASREMATDTQYF.

This clonotype came up a few times. V is TRBV7-9 and J is TRBJ1-3; D not certain. CDR3 length: 14 residues. CDR1 and CDR2 from the germline V gene are SEHNR and FQNEAQ (reference sequence). The V end lost 1 base, the J end lost 2 bases, and 6 bases lay between the germline ends. CDR3 residues: CASSLVQTGNTIYF. CDR3 DNA sequence: TGTGCCAGCAGCTTAGTACAGACTGGAAACACCATATATTTT.

This chain uses TRBV6-6 with TRBJ1-1, with a possible D match to TRBD1 (6 bases). CDR3 length: 14 amino acids. Trimming stripped 6 bases from V and 3 bases from J, with 14 bases between. Germline V gives CDR1 MNHNY, CDR2 SVGAGI (reference sequence). DNA of the CDR3: TGTGCCAGCAGGCCAAATCAGGGGTACACTGAAGCTTTCTTT. Translated: CASRPNQGYTEAFF.

This chain joins TRBV20-1 and TRBJ2-4; no definite D call. CDR1 is DFQATT, CDR2 SNEGSKA, per germline (reference sequence). The CDR3 is 12 amino acids. Trimming removed 1 base at V and 5 bases at J, with 6 bases between. The CDR3 is CSARGRENIQYF. In DNA form, the CDR3 reads TGCAGTGCTAGAGGAAGGGAAAACATTCAGTACTTC.

The V and J genes are TRBV7-2 and TRBJ2-7, with TRBD2 matching over 7 bases. V lost 7 bases to trimming and J lost 2 bases; unmatched junction nucleotides: 8. Germline values: CDR1 SGHTA, CDR2 FQGNSA. CDR3 length equals 14 residues. The CDR3 is CASNHWEGPYEQYF. CDR3 nucleotides: TGTGCCAGCAACCATTGGGAGGGCCCCTACGAGCAGTACTTC.

The chain joins TRBV19 to TRBJ2-7, with TRBD2 identical over 8 bases. Germline V gene data show CDR1 as LNHDA and CDR2 as SQIVND (reference sequence). This CDR3 has 15 residues. Germline trimming cut 9 bases from V and 3 bases from J; bases unmatched to any gene: 13. In DNA form, the CDR3 reads TGTGCCAGCAGTGAGCGCGGGGGGCGCAGCTACGAGCAGTACTTC. Protein product: CASSERGGRSYEQYF.

This clonotype was counted at least ten times. The chain uses TRBV7-2 and TRBJ2-5; TRBD1 matches 7 bases. Unmatched junction bases numbered 8, after V lost 2 bases and J lost 5 bases. The V gene's germline CDR1 is SGHTA and CDR2 FQGNSA. The CDR3 has 15 residues. The CDR3 loop reads CASSLNGGQSETQYF. CDR3 nucleotide sequence: TGTGCCAGCAGCTTAAATGGGGGACAGTCGGAGACCCAGTACTTC. The variable domain in full, with the rest retrieved from reference TRBV7-2 and TRBJ2-5, is GAGVSQSPSNKVTEKGKDVELRCDPISGHTALYWYRQSLGQGLEFLIYFQGNSAPDKSGLPSDRFSAERTGGSVSTLTIQRTQQEDSAVYLCASSLNGGQSETQYFGPGTRLLVL.

The rearrangement joins TRBV28 to TRBJ2-3, with D maybe TRBD2 (5 bases). The CDR3 has 16 residues. The germline CDR1 and CDR2 sequences are MDHEN and SYDVKM. V shed 1 base and J shed 7 bases, with 18 bases lying between them. CDR3 amino acids: CASSLSGLEGGYTQYF. The DNA for the CDR3 is TGTGCCAGCAGTTTATCCGGTCTTGAAGGCGGGTATACGCAGTATTTT.

V usage is TRBV2 and J usage is TRBJ1-6; perhaps TRBD1 as D (6 bases). The ends were cut back, 4 bases at V and 8 bases at J, with 18 bases in the middle. The CDR3 has 16 residues. Germline CDR1 and CDR2: SNHLY and FYNNEI. CDR3 sequence: CASSGQAGGTDSPLHF. CDR3 coding DNA: TGTGCCAGCAGTGGGCAGGCGGGGGGCACCGATTCACCCCTCCACTTT.

The genes are TRBV6-2 or TRBV6-3 and TRBJ2-1; a weak D match, TRBD2 (6 bases). Trimming took off 8 bases at V and 4 bases at J, with 27 bases between the two ends. There are 18 residues in the CDR3. Per the germline V gene, CDR1 is MNHEY and CDR2 is SVGEGT. As DNA, the CDR3 is TGTGCCAGCTCACGACTACGCGGGACCAGGATCCGGTACAATGAGCAGTTCTTC. Protein product: CASSRLRGTRIRYNEQFF.

At least ten counts were recorded for this clonotype. This sequence joins TRBV4-1 and TRBJ1-2; D is undetermined. CDR1 and CDR2 from the germline V gene are MGHRA and YSYEKL. V was cut by 2 bases and J by 3 bases, with 4 bases left in between. This CDR3 spans 12 amino acids. In DNA, the CDR3 is TGCGCCAGCAGCCAACCCGACTATGGCTACACCTTC. Translation: CASSQPDYGYTF.

This clonotype was seen many times. The chain recombines TRBV7-6 with TRBJ2-3, with D perhaps TRBD2 (5 bases). The germline gives CDR1 SGHVS, CDR2 FNYEAQ. Deletions cut 1 base from V and 6 bases from J, with 11 bases between. CDR3 length: 14 amino acids. The CDR3 reads CASSLEVERDTQYF. As DNA, the CDR3 is TGTGCCAGCAGCTTAGAAGTCGAGCGGGATACGCAGTATTTT. The whole variable domain, remainder taken from reference TRBV7-6 and TRBJ2-3, is GAGVSQSPRYKVTKRGQDVALRCDPISGHVSLYWYRQALGQGPEFLTYFNYEAQQDKSGLPNDRFSAERPEGSISTLTIQRTEQRDSAMYRCASSLEVERDTQYFGPGTRLTVL.

CDR3 in DNA: TGTGCCAGCAGCCGTATCTTGAGCCCGAACACCGGGGAGCTGTTTTTT. Amino acid sequence: CASSRILSPNTGELFF. The chain couples TRBV11-2 to TRBJ2-2; no clear D. Germline CDR1 and CDR2: SGHAT and FQNNGV. V lost 5 bases, J lost 0 bases, and 13 bases lay in between. CDR3 length equals 16 residues.

V usage is TRBV29-1 and J usage is TRBJ1-1, with D perhaps TRBD1 (5 bases). This CDR3 has 14 residues. Per germline, CDR1 SQVTM and CDR2 ANQGSEA. Between the trimmed V and J ends, which lost 6 bases and 3 bases, there was a span of 17 bases. The CDR3, as DNA: TGCAGCGTACAGGCGGTAAGGGCGGACACTGAAGCTTTCTTT. Residues: CSVQAVRADTEAFF.

With regard to this clonotype: An end of the junction does not agree with germline; a read error may underlie this. The chain links TRBV7-2 to TRBJ1-6; D uncertain. From germline, CDR1 is SGHTA and CDR2 FQGNSA. The CDR3 contains 14 residues. CDR3 sequence: CARSQSDGRSPRHF. CDR3 DNA sequence: TGTGCCCGCAGTCAAAGCGACGGACGATCACCCCGCCACTTT.

The J gene is TRBJ2-3, the V gene TRBV12-5, with a possible D match to TRBD1 (5 bases). This CDR3 is built from 14 residues. Germline loops: CDR1 LGHNT, CDR2 FRNRAP. V shed 1 base and J shed 6 bases, with 11 bases lying between them. CDR3 coding DNA: TGTGCTAGTGGTTTGGGAACAGGACCTGATACGCAGTATTTT. As protein: CASGLGTGPDTQYF.

The chain joins TRBV9 to TRBJ2-7, with D perhaps matching TRBD2 (6 bases). The CDR3 has 18 amino acids. The germline V and J ends were trimmed by 0 bases and 7 bases, with 26 bases remaining between them. From germline, CDR1 is SGDLS and CDR2 YYNGEE. The CDR3 coding sequence is TGTGCCAGCAGCGTAGCCCCGGCTTTTACGGGAGTCTCACGGGAGCAGTACTTC. Its protein product is CASSVAPAFTGVSREQYF. The variable domain in full, completed from reference TRBV9 and TRBJ2-7, reads DSGVTQTPKHLITATGQRVTLRCSPRSGDLSVYWYQQSLDQGLQFLIQYYNGEERAKGNILERFSAQQFPDLHSELNLSSLELGDSALYFCASSVAPAFTGVSREQYFGPGTRLTVT.